The 15 T cell receptor beta chains below all came from one sample that was sequenced in a study of blood T cell repertoires in COVID-19. Libraries were prepared by immunoSEQ multiplex PCR; TCRdb keeps only in-frame clonotypes and omits some of them. The sample comprises about 69,000 clones, about 88% of which are singletons, and around 4.9% rests with the top ten. Specimen: peripheral blood. The receptors shown here come from a woman aged 45-65 years with active COVID-19.

This clone turned up a few times. V usage is TRBV2 and J usage is TRBJ1-5; 8 bases line up with TRBD1. Germline V gene sequence: CDR1 SNHLY, CDR2 FYNNEI. The CDR3 has 15 residues. Trimming removed 6 bases from V and 3 bases from J; junction bases left unmatched: 7. CDR3 DNA: TGTGCCAGCAGGCCCCAGGGGGCTGCCAATCAGCCCCAGCATTTT. Protein sequence: CASRPQGAANQPQHF.

V gene TRBV28 combines with J gene TRBJ1-4; 11 positions match TRBD1. V was clipped by 10 bases and J by 0 bases; unmatched bases: 7. The CDR3 loop spans 16 amino acids. The V gene's germline CDR1 is MDHEN and CDR2 SYDVKM. The CDR3: CATLGDRGTTNEKLFF. CDR3 sequence (DNA): TGTGCCACACTAGGGGACAGGGGGACAACTAATGAAAAACTGTTTTTT.

This rearrangement joins TRBV27 to TRBJ2-6; perhaps TRBD2 as D (6 bases). V was pared by 0 bases and J by 2 bases, with 14 bases between. The length of the CDR3 is 18 residues. Germline assignment: CDR1 MNHEY and CDR2 SMNVEV (reference sequence). The CDR3 protein is CASSLSGGILAGANVLTF. In DNA, the CDR3 is TGTGCCAGCAGTTTATCAGGCGGGATCCTAGCTGGGGCCAACGTCCTGACTTTC. The variable domain in full, with the rest retrieved from reference TRBV27 and TRBJ2-6, is EAQVTQNPRYLITVTGKKLTVTCSQNMNHEYMSWYRQDPGLGLRQIYYSMNVEVTDKGDVPEGYKVSRKEKRNFPLILESPSPNQTSLYFCASSLSGGILAGANVLTFGAGSRLTVL.

This clone came up once. The chain is built from TRBV5-5 and TRBJ2-3; 9 bases align to TRBD1. CDR3 length equals 16 residues. V shed 3 bases, J shed 1 base, and the junction held 6 bases outside the gene matches. Germline V lookup: CDR1 SGHKS, CDR2 YYEKEE (reference sequence). CDR3 sequence (DNA): TGTGCCAGCAGCTCGGGCCGGGACAGGGGCACAGATACGCAGTATTTT. Protein sequence: CASSSGRDRGTDTQYF.

The rearrangement joins TRBV10-3 to TRBJ1-3; a weak D match, TRBD1 (5 bases). In germline, CDR1 is ENHRY, CDR2 SYGVKD. V lost 6 bases to trimming and J lost 3 bases, with 18 bases between them. This CDR3 is 16 amino acids long. Here the CDR3 DNA reads TGTGCCATCAGAAAAAACCGGGACTTTGGTGGAAACACCATATATTTT. This codes for CAIRKNRDFGGNTIYF.

The chain couples TRBV4-2 to TRBJ2-3; 14 bases are shared with TRBD2. From germline, CDR1 is LGHNA and CDR2 YNFKEQ. The CDR3 extends over 18 amino acids. V shed 3 bases, J shed 3 bases, and the junction held 8 bases outside the gene matches. The CDR3 reads CASSHPPGLAGATDTQYF. The CDR3 DNA sequence: TGTGCCAGCAGCCATCCGCCGGGACTAGCGGGAGCAACAGATACGCAGTATTTT.

This clone was counted a single time. V gene TRBV29-1 combines with J gene TRBJ1-1; 8 nucleotides agree with TRBD1. Germline V gene lookup returns CDR1 SQVTM and CDR2 ANQGSEA. The CDR3 consists of 12 residues. The V gene end was trimmed by 6 bases and the J gene end by 3 bases; junction bases not matched to a gene: 3. The CDR3 protein is CSVTGGDTEAFF. In nucleotides, the CDR3 is TGCAGCGTCACAGGGGGGGACACTGAAGCTTTCTTT.

DNA for the CDR3: TGTGCCAGCTCTGTTATGGAGAGCTCCTACGAGCAGTACTTC. Protein product: CASSVMESSYEQYF. V and J are TRBV9 and TRBJ2-7; D unclear. CDR3 size: 14 residues. The V end was cut by 7 bases, the J end by 0 bases, with 14 bases between. The germline gives CDR1 SGDLS, CDR2 YYNGEE.

This clone was seen a handful of times. This chain links TRBV18 with TRBJ2-1; 7 bases map to TRBD2. V was pared by 0 bases and J by 9 bases, with 8 bases of the junction left unmatched. The CDR3 length is 15 residues. Per germline, CDR1 KGHSH and CDR2 LQKENI. In DNA form, the CDR3 reads TGTGCCAGCTCACCACCGTCTAAGCGGGATGGTGAGCAGTTCTTC. Its protein product is CASSPPSKRDGEQFF.

V usage is TRBV6-2 or TRBV6-3 and J usage is TRBJ1-4; 8 bases are shared with TRBD1. CDR1 and CDR2 (germline): MNHEY, SVGEGT. V was pared by 5 bases and J by 4 bases, with 3 bases of the junction left unmatched. This CDR3 has 14 amino acids. The CDR3, as DNA: TGTGCCAGCAGTGACAGGGGCGGTAATGAAAAACTGTTTTTT. Amino acids: CASSDRGGNEKLFF.

This chain connects TRBV5-1 to TRBJ2-7, with D uncertain. V lost 1 base and J lost 0, with 11 bases in between. The germline CDR1 and CDR2 sequences are SGHRS and YFSETQ. This CDR3 has 15 amino acids. The CDR3 nucleotides are TGCGCCAGCAGCTTGTATAGCACCCACTCCTACGAGCAGTACTTC. It is translated as CASSLYSTHSYEQYF.

The chain links TRBV6-5 to TRBJ2-7, with 7 bases aligning to TRBD1. V gave up 6 bases and J gave up 3 bases; unmatched junction bases: 8. The CDR3 runs to 14 residues. Germline-derived CDR1 and CDR2 are MNHEY and SVGAGI. The CDR3 spells CASRSRTGDYEQYF. The CDR3 DNA sequence: TGTGCCAGCAGATCTAGGACAGGAGACTACGAGCAGTACTTC.

V gene TRBV2 combines with J gene TRBJ2-2; tentatively, D is TRBD2 (6 bases). Germline values: CDR1 SNHLY, CDR2 FYNNEI. Trimming stripped 5 bases from V and 3 bases from J, with 10 bases between. This CDR3 region has 14 residues. CDR3 sequence reads: CASSSGSDTGELFF. CDR3 bases: TGTGCCAGCAGTTCCGGGAGCGACACCGGGGAGCTGTTTTTT.

This clone was observed a few times. The chain couples TRBV28 to TRBJ2-7, with 8 bases lining up with TRBD2. Germline V CDR1 and CDR2: MDHEN, SYDVKM. Losses at the gene ends were 8 bases for V and 2 bases for J; bases not matched to a gene: 14. This CDR3 is built from 16 residues. The CDR3 sequence is CASRVVDGRGAYEQYF. CDR3 coding DNA: TGTGCCAGCCGCGTGGTCGACGGGAGGGGGGCCTACGAGCAGTACTTC.

The rearrangement uses TRBV29-1 and TRBJ2-7; TRBD1 agrees at 8 bases. The CDR3 length is 15 residues. Germline lookup yields CDR1 SQVTM and CDR2 ANQGSEA. Losses at the gene ends were 4 bases for V and 4 bases for J; bases not matched to a gene: 12. The CDR3 loop reads CSVARGTGLKYEQYF. CDR3 nucleotide sequence: TGCAGCGTTGCCCGCGGGACAGGCCTAAAATACGAGCAGTACTTC.